The source of this T cell receptor (beta chain) is a study of technical replicates of blood from several donors. The V end was cut by 4 bases, the J end by 0 bases, with 10 bases between. The CDR3 runs to 14 residues. The germline V gene has CDR1 LGHNA and CDR2 YNFKEQ. The data were produced by immunoSEQ multiplex PCR, yet TCRdb's version contains in-frame clones alone and is incomplete. The repertoire holds tens of thousands of clones, with approximately 94% as singletons. This TCR came from a human donor in good health. Some clones in this sample may be carry-over from other donors' samples. V usage is TRBV4-2 and J usage is TRBJ2-7, with D possibly TRBD2 on 6 matching bases. The material sequenced was PBMCs. The CDR3 DNA reads TGTGCCAGCAGCCCTCTGGGGGGCTCCTACGAGCAGTACTTC. Translated: CASSPLGGSYEQYF.